The T cell receptor (beta chain) under discussion was sequenced for a study of OX40 agonist ivuxolimab in advanced cancers. Study at large: Cohort: approximately 83% men, mean age 60, aged about 20 to 79. Whole-study results and caveats: At 0.1 to 3.0 mg/kg, CD4+ and CD8+ blood T cells expanded clonally by week 6.

Sequencing used immunoSEQ multiplex PCR; TCRdb keeps in-frame clones, though not all of them. The sample has approximately 70,000 clones, around nine tenths seen once. Germline V CDR1 and CDR2: LGHNA, YSLEER. V was pared by 2 bases and J by 5 bases, with 13 bases between. The CDR3 is 15 residues long. Points on this clone: Its antigen is still unknown.

Patients with a history of autoimmune disease or on systemic immunosuppression were excluded. The material sequenced was CD4+ or CD8+ T cells sorted from blood, taken in a trial of the OX40 agonist ivuxolimab. The rearrangement uses TRBV4-3 and TRBJ1-5; a weak D match, TRBD1 (5 bases). The source of this sequence is an adult with an advanced solid tumor such as melanoma, head and neck, liver or kidney cancer. The DNA of the CDR3 is TGCGCCAGCAGCCAATACCCGCAAGGGGATCAGCCCCAGCATTTT. It yields the protein CASSQYPQGDQPQHF.